This T cell receptor beta chain was captured in a study of T cells after yellow fever vaccination. TCRdb reanalysed the 5' RACE reads using MiXCR and keeps one entry per CDR3 protein. The sample gives approximately 300,000 distinct CDR3 sequences, 8.5% to 9% of which show up once; roughly 17% is in the top ten. Germline V CDR1 and CDR2: SGHAT, FQNNGV. This CDR3 has 15 amino acids. The V gene end was trimmed by 8 bases and the J gene end by 7 bases; junction bases not matched to a gene: 11. The table lists this clonotype with many counts. The receptor comes from a young man who received the YFV17D yellow fever vaccine. V gene TRBV11-2 combines with J gene TRBJ1-6, with 7 bases that match TRBD1. The source material was PBMCs, sampled on the day of the first yellow fever vaccination. The CDR3 protein is CASGTIRGNNSPLHF. Written as DNA, the CDR3 is TGTGCCAGCGGGACTATCAGGGGGAACAATTCACCCCTCCACTTT.